Below, 13 T cell receptor beta chains from the same sample are listed, as sequenced in a study of breast tumors, draining lymph nodes, adjacent tissues (dated by TCRdb to 2016 to 2018). Library preparation employed multiplex PCR. The instrument given in TCRdb is Illumina HiSeq 2000. The public sequencing data were trimmed at Q25 with fastp and processed into clonotypes with MiXCR by TCRdb, which kept only in-frame beta chains. Identical CDR3 proteins give one entry, which carries the most common genes and DNA. The sample table records hundreds of thousands of distinct CDR3 sequences; roughly 32% of these occur just once. The ten biggest clones cover about 1.4% of the sample. Lymph node samples came from the axillary draining lymph nodes of breast cancer patients. Sequenced sample: axillary lymph node tissue. The source is a female donor with breast cancer. Some clones in this sample may be carry-over from other donors' samples.

This clonotype was detected many times. The rearrangement links TRBV20-1 to TRBJ2-7; TRBD2 might be the D (6 bases). The CDR3 is 13 residues long. Germline-derived CDR1 and CDR2 are DFQATT and SNEGSKA (reference sequence). V was shortened by 5 bases and J by 2 bases, with 13 bases between the two germline ends. CDR3 protein: CSAPKAGAYEQYF. CDR3 in DNA: TGCAGTGCTCCAAAAGCGGGTGCCTACGAGCAGTACTTC.

V and J are TRBV30 and TRBJ1-1; D unclear. The V end was cut by 1 base, the J end by 5 bases, with 5 bases between. There are 11 residues in the CDR3. Germline CDR1 is GTSNPN and CDR2 is SVGIG (reference sequence). CDR3 protein: CAWSGVTEAFF. In nucleotides, the CDR3 is TGTGCCTGGAGTGGGGTTACTGAAGCTTTCTTT.

The chain uses TRBV28 and TRBJ2-6, with TRBD1 as a possible D gene (5 bases). The CDR3 runs 15 residues. Germline assignment: CDR1 MDHEN and CDR2 SYDVKM. The V gene lost 5 bases and the J gene lost 0 bases, with 8 bases spanning the gap. CDR3 nucleotide sequence: TGTGCCAGCAGTGCCAGGGACTCTGGGGCCAACGTCCTGACTTTC. Its protein is CASSARDSGANVLTF.

Points on this clonotype: At one end, the junction sequence differs from germline, possibly due to a read error. This chain connects TRBV4-1 to TRBJ2-2, with 7 bases fitting TRBD2. CDR1 and CDR2 (germline): MGHRA, YSYEKL. CDR3 size: 14 residues. CDR3 bases: TGCGCCAGCTGCTTCCGGGACTACACCAGGGAGCTGTTTTTT. It encodes CASCFRDYTRELFF.

V usage is TRBV2 and J usage is TRBJ1-6; D not certain. Trimming pared 4 bases from V and 10 bases from J, leaving 26 bases between. This CDR3 spans 18 amino acids. CDR1 and CDR2 from the germline V gene are SNHLY and FYNNEI. The CDR3 spells CASSAQALIAGGSSPLHF. The CDR3 region has the DNA TGTGCCAGCAGTGCCCAAGCTCTAATAGCGGGAGGGTCCTCACCCCTCCACTTT.

Concerning this clonotype itself: Just one base apart from a much larger clone, this may be a read error. The chain carries TRBV20-1 and TRBJ1-5, with D perhaps matching TRBD1 (5 bases). V lost 3 bases and J lost 9, with 21 bases in between. The germline gives CDR1 DFQATT, CDR2 SNEGSKA (reference sequence). This CDR3 is built from 15 residues. The CDR3 DNA reads TGCAGTGCTAGCACATCAGGGAGACCTACTCGGCCCCAGCATTTT. Protein product: CSASTSGRPTRPQHF.

In the case of this clonotype: Just one base apart from a much larger clone, this may be a read error. This rearrangement joins TRBV2 to TRBJ2-7; unclear D gene. The CDR3 is 13 residues long. With 10 bases removed from V and 5 bases from J, the gap between germline ends came to 18 bases. Germline lookup yields CDR1 SNHLY and CDR2 FYNNEI. The CDR3 DNA is TGTGCCACCTCGTTTGCTAATCTCCACGAGCAGTACTTC. This codes for CATSFANLHEQYF.

The chain couples TRBV11-3 to TRBJ1-2; D gene uncertain. V was trimmed by 5 bases and J by 5 bases, leaving 15 bases between them. Germline V CDR1 and CDR2: SGHNT, YENEEA. The CDR3 has 14 residues. Here the CDR3 DNA reads TGTGCCAGCAGCCCCCATAGCGGGAAGTATGGCTACACCTTC. This gives the protein CASSPHSGKYGYTF.

This clonotype appeared a single time. V is TRBV12-3 or TRBV12-4 and J is TRBJ2-7, with D maybe TRBD1 (5 bases). CDR3 length equals 13 residues. V shed 6 bases and J shed 0 bases, with 9 bases lying between them. The CDR3: CASREGDSYEQYF. CDR3 nucleotides: TGTGCCAGCAGGGAAGGGGACTCCTACGAGCAGTACTTC.

This clonotype was counted at least ten times. This chain joins TRBV18 and TRBJ2-7; 8 nucleotides agree with TRBD1. The CDR3 is made up of 14 amino acids. The V gene end was trimmed by 5 bases and the J gene end by 3 bases; junction bases not matched to a gene: 6. Germline CDR1 is KGHSH and CDR2 is LQKENI. The CDR3 spells CASSGQGQGYEQYF. As DNA, the CDR3 is TGTGCCAGCTCAGGACAAGGACAGGGCTACGAGCAGTACTTC.

In this sample, this clonotype turned up a few times. A much larger clone lies one base from this, so it may be a read error. This sequence joins TRBV20-1 and TRBJ2-1, with TRBD2 identical over 8 bases. The length of the CDR3 is 14 residues. In germline, CDR1 is DFQATT, CDR2 SNEGSKA (reference sequence). CDR3 loop: CSASGRASYTEQFF. The CDR3 DNA reads TGCAGTGCTAGCGGGAGGGCAAGTTACACTGAGCAGTTCTTC.

This clonotype was found many times. The chain combines TRBV19 with TRBJ2-2, with TRBD1 matching over 10 bases. This CDR3 has 15 residues. The V and J ends lost 4 bases and 7 bases, in that order; junction bases with no gene match: 6. The germline V gene has CDR1 LNHDA and CDR2 SQIVND (reference sequence). CDR3 residues: CASSNRQGAGGELFF. CDR3 nucleotide sequence: TGTGCCAGTAGTAACCGACAGGGGGCAGGCGGGGAGCTGTTTTTT. The full variable domain, rest sourced from reference TRBV19 and TRBJ2-2, is DGGITQSPKYLFRKEGQNVTLSCEQNLNHDAMYWYRQDPGQGLRLIYYSQIVNDFQKGDIAEGYSVSREKKESFPLTVTSAQKNPTAFYLCASSNRQGAGGELFFGEGSRLTVL.

This clonotype was observed at least ten times. This chain connects TRBV4-3 to TRBJ2-1, with D tentatively TRBD1 or TRBD2 (5 bases each). There are 16 residues in the CDR3. Per germline, CDR1 LGHNA and CDR2 YSLEER. The V gene lost 4 bases and the J gene lost 0 bases, with 13 bases spanning the gap. CDR3 sequence: CASSPRGRSSYNEQFF. DNA of the CDR3: TGCGCCAGCAGCCCCCGGGGCCGAAGCTCCTACAATGAGCAGTTCTTC.